Listed here are 21 T cell receptor beta chains from one sample, sequenced in a study of T-cell memory formation after mild COVID-19. TCRdb fed the 5' RACE reads into MiXCR, producing one record per CDR3 protein. The repertoire includes some 320,000 distinct CDR3 sequences, 15% of them detected once, and around 22% sits in the top ten. Material for sequencing was PBMCs or a T cell subset sorted from them (not recorded which). The receptors were gathered from a young man who had mild COVID-19 (a few samples of this study predate the infection). Cell type and time point are not known.

The J gene is TRBJ2-3, the V gene TRBV18; 8 positions match TRBD2. Germline-derived CDR1 and CDR2 are KGHSH and LQKENI. V gave up 3 bases and J gave up 8 bases; unmatched junction bases: 10. There are 15 residues in the CDR3. As DNA, the CDR3 is TGTGCCAGCTCACCCGGAGGACTAGCTGCCGGTACGCAGTATTTT. Its translation: CASSPGGLAAGTQYF.

The V call is TRBV7-8, the J call TRBJ2-2, with a weak D call TRBD2 (6 bases). In germline, CDR1 is SGHVS, CDR2 FQNEAQ. V lost 5 bases and J 1 base, leaving 17 bases between the germline ends. This CDR3 contains 17 residues. CDR3 region: CASSARGRGGNTGELFF. CDR3 sequence (DNA): TGTGCCAGCAGCGCCCGCGGCCGGGGAGGGAACACCGGGGAGCTGTTTTTT.

V is TRBV11-2 and J is TRBJ2-1; 7 nucleotides match TRBD2. CDR1 is SGHAT, CDR2 FQNNGV, per germline. J gave up 2 bases and V 5 bases, and 3 bases lay outside the gene matches. The CDR3 extends over 14 amino acids. CDR3 in DNA: TGTGCCAGCAGCCCTAGCGGTGCCTACAATGAGCAGTTCTTC. Translation gives CASSPSGAYNEQFF.

The table lists this clonotype with a few counts. The DNA for the CDR3 is TGTGCCAGCAACCCCGGGACAGCGCGAAGGTACCAGCCCCAGCATTTT. Encoded protein: CASNPGTARRYQPQHF. The chain has TRBV6-4 and TRBJ1-5; 7 nucleotides align to TRBD1. J gave up 7 bases and V 7 bases, and 16 bases lay outside the gene matches. Germline values: CDR1 MRHNA, CDR2 SNTAGT. The CDR3 is 16 residues long.

The CDR3 loop reads CASSQKRVTNTGELFF. For the CDR3, the DNA is TGCGCCAGCAGCCAGAAACGGGTCACGAACACCGGGGAGCTGTTTTTT. The V call is TRBV4-3, the J call TRBJ2-2; D unclear. V lost 3 bases to trimming and J lost 0 bases, with 11 bases between them. The CDR3 consists of 16 residues. The germline gives CDR1 LGHNA, CDR2 YSLEER.

This clonotype was found a few times. This chain links TRBV19 with TRBJ2-1, with D uncertain. Trimming stripped 5 bases from V and 0 bases from J, with 11 bases between. There are 15 residues in the CDR3. CDR1 and CDR2 from the germline V gene are LNHDA and SQIVND (reference sequence). The CDR3: CASSPASSSYNEQFF. DNA for the CDR3: TGTGCCAGTAGTCCAGCGTCCAGCTCCTACAATGAGCAGTTCTTC.

The table lists this clonotype with a few counts. The V call is TRBV2, the J call TRBJ1-1, with a possible D match to TRBD1 (6 bases). The CDR3 is 13 residues long. Looked up from germline, CDR1 is SNHLY and CDR2 is FYNNEI. V shed 7 bases and J shed 0 bases, with 9 bases lying between them. CDR3 sequence: CASTDRMNTEAFF. CDR3 in DNA: TGTGCCAGCACAGACAGGATGAACACTGAAGCTTTCTTT.

V gene TRBV12-2 combines with J gene TRBJ1-1; the table names TRBD1, a call not compared with the DNA. TRBV12-2 is annotated as a pseudogene. This CDR3 region has 17 residues. As DNA, the CDR3 is TGTGCAAGTCGCCGGACAGGGAAGCAACCCATGAACACTGAAGCTTTCTTT. Encoded protein: CASRRTGKQPMNTEAFF.

This clonotype came up a few times. V gene TRBV15 combines with J gene TRBJ1-5; D uncertain. This CDR3 contains 14 residues. Trimming shortened V by 1 base and J by 5 bases, and 9 bases separated the two germline ends. Germline V CDR1 and CDR2: LNHNV, YYDKDF (reference sequence). The CDR3: CATSRGEGYQPQHF. CDR3 DNA: TGTGCCACCAGCAGAGGCGAGGGATATCAGCCCCAGCATTTT.

V is TRBV7-2 and J is TRBJ1-2; D is unclear. The CDR3 runs to 16 residues. V gave up 4 bases and J gave up 4 bases, with 19 bases separating them. From germline, CDR1 is SGHTA and CDR2 FQGNSA. The CDR3: CASSYRAPVTFYGYTF. The DNA of the CDR3 is TGTGCCAGCAGCTACCGTGCCCCGGTTACGTTCTATGGCTACACCTTC.

The rearrangement uses TRBV4-1 and TRBJ2-1; a weak D match, TRBD2 (6 bases). This CDR3 has 14 residues. In germline, CDR1 is MGHRA, CDR2 YSYEKL. With 0 bases removed from V and 9 bases from J, the gap between germline ends came to 12 bases. The DNA for the CDR3 is TGCGCCAGCAGCCAAGATGGGCGAGCGGGTGAGCAGTTCTTC. Translating it yields CASSQDGRAGEQFF.

In its sample, this clonotype was seen a few times. The V call is TRBV2, the J call TRBJ1-2; 9 bases agree with TRBD1. The germline V gene has CDR1 SNHLY and CDR2 FYNNEI. The CDR3 loop spans 13 amino acids. V shed 6 bases and J 6 bases; nucleotides not matched to a gene: 5. CDR3 in DNA: TGTGCCAGCAGGGCGGACAGGGGCCATGGCTACACCTTC. It specifies CASRADRGHGYTF.

This clonotype was found a few times. This chain joins TRBV6-1 and TRBJ2-6; tentative D call: TRBD1 (5 bases). The germline CDR1 and CDR2 sequences are MNHNS and SASEGT. The CDR3 consists of 15 residues. Trimming removed 2 bases from V and 0 bases from J, with 5 bases in between. CDR3 bases: TGTGCCAGCAGTGAACAGGGCTCTGGGGCCAACGTCCTGACTTTC. The encoded protein is CASSEQGSGANVLTF.

This clonotype was picked up a small number of times. This chain uses TRBV9 with TRBJ2-2; D is uncertain. This CDR3 is 13 amino acids long. Germline values: CDR1 SGDLS, CDR2 YYNGEE. Trimming cost V 0 bases and J 6 bases, with 6 bases left between them. The CDR3 spells CASSVAPAGELFF. The CDR3 DNA is TGTGCCAGCAGCGTAGCCCCAGCCGGGGAGCTGTTTTTT.

The chain combines TRBV2 with TRBJ1-2; D might be TRBD1 (5 bases). Looked up from germline, CDR1 is SNHLY and CDR2 is FYNNEI. The V end was cut by 0 bases, the J end by 8 bases, with 13 bases between. CDR3 size: 14 residues. The CDR3 DNA reads TGTGCCAGCAGTGAAGCCCGGGTGAGGGACGGCTACACCTTC. Translating gives CASSEARVRDGYTF. The variable domain in full, completed from reference TRBV2 and TRBJ1-2, reads EPEVTQTPSHQVTQMGQEVILRCVPISNHLYFYWYRQILGQKVEFLVSFYNNEISEKSEIFDDQFSVERPDGSNFTLKIRSTKLEDSAMYFCASSEARVRDGYTFGSGTRLTVV.

The chain is built from TRBV5-4 and TRBJ1-2; TRBD1 agrees at 9 bases. Germline V CDR1 and CDR2: SGHNT, YYREEE (reference sequence). This CDR3 region has 16 residues. J was trimmed by 4 bases and V by 2 bases; bases with no gene match: 9. CDR3 bases: TGTGCCAGCAGCTTATATGACAGGGGGGTAGGCTATGGCTACACCTTC. This encodes CASSLYDRGVGYGYTF.

This CDR3 is CATSRTDGHYEQYF. In DNA form, the CDR3 reads TGTGCCACCAGCAGGACAGATGGTCACTACGAGCAGTACTTC. The chain links TRBV15 to TRBJ2-7; tentative D call: TRBD1 (5 bases). CDR1 is LNHNV, CDR2 YYDKDF, per germline (reference sequence). The germline V and J ends were trimmed by 3 bases and 3 bases, with 12 bases remaining between them. The length of the CDR3 is 14 residues.

The CDR3 here is CSATRGRGYGYTF. The CDR3 coding sequence is TGCAGTGCTACCCGGGGGCGCGGGTATGGCTACACCTTC. The rearrangement links TRBV20-1 to TRBJ1-2; D is possibly TRBD1 (6 bases). This CDR3 contains 13 residues. The ends were cut back, 4 bases at V and 5 bases at J, with 14 bases in the middle. Germline V CDR1 and CDR2: DFQATT, SNEGSKA (reference sequence).

In this sample, this clonotype turned up once. The J gene is TRBJ2-1, the V gene TRBV20-1; D is undetermined. Germline V gene sequence: CDR1 DFQATT, CDR2 SNEGSKA (reference sequence). The CDR3 has 10 residues. Trimming pared 1 base from V and 8 bases from J, leaving 3 bases between. The DNA for the CDR3 is TGCAGTGCTAGAGGCGATGAGCAGTTCTTC. Amino acids: CSARGDEQFF.

J is TRBJ2-1 and V is TRBV7-8; D is ambiguous. The germline V gene has CDR1 SGHVS and CDR2 FQNEAQ. The ends were cut back, 0 bases at V and 5 bases at J, with 5 bases in the middle. This CDR3 has 13 amino acids. This CDR3 reads CASSLANHNEQFF. CDR3 nucleotides: TGTGCCAGCAGCTTAGCGAATCACAATGAGCAGTTCTTC.

This clonotype was seen more than once but under ten times. The chain links TRBV3-1 to TRBJ2-1; D call uncertain. In germline, CDR1 is LGHDT, CDR2 YNNKEL (reference sequence). The CDR3 sequence is 12 residues long. The V gene lost 1 base and the J gene lost 8 bases, with 6 bases spanning the gap. Written as DNA, the CDR3 is TGTGCCAGCAGCCAAGCGATGTATGAGCAGTTCTTC. Protein sequence: CASSQAMYEQFF.